This is a list of T cell receptor beta chains from one sample in a study of cytomegalovirus exposure and HLA in healthy donors. Clones were read by immunoSEQ multiplex PCR, and TCRdb kept only the in-frame ones, dropping some. In the table there are 100,000 to 150,000 clones, about four fifths of which are singletons. Sequences were obtained from PBMCs. The receptors here all came from a middle-aged woman in good health and CMV-seronegative. Both conserved end residues are part of each CDR3. A D gene is named only where the DNA matches it firmly. Rows may omit the clone size; those that give it use once, few, many or a size class.

size	D	V	J	CDR3	DNA
once	TRBD2	TRBV11-2	TRBJ2-7	CASSSLREWAGGTYEQYF	TGTGCCAGCAGCTCCCTCAGGGAATGGGCGGGGGGCACCTACGAGCAGTACTTC
-	TRBD2	TRBV4-2	TRBJ2-7	CASSQELAGVKEQYF	TGTGCCAGCAGCCAAGAGCTAGCGGGAGTTAAAGAGCAGTACTTC
once	-	TRBV27	TRBJ2-5	CASGGGKETQYF	TGTGCCAGCGGTGGGGGGAAAGAGACCCAGTACTTC
once	TRBD1	TRBV4-1	TRBJ2-5	CASSQYTGAQETQYF	TGCGCCAGCAGCCAATACACAGGGGCCCAAGAGACCCAGTACTTC
-	-	TRBV7-2	TRBJ1-1	CASSLVGGGTEAFF	TGTGCCAGCAGCTTAGTAGGGGGGGGCACTGAAGCTTTCTTT
-	-	TRBV18	TRBJ1-4	CASSPVTPATNEKLFF	TGTGCCAGCTCACCCGTTACCCCGGCAACTAATGAAAAACTGTTTTTT
few	TRBD1	TRBV29-1	TRBJ2-1	CSVEDQGRGRDEQFF	TGCAGCGTTGAAGATCAGGGAAGGGGGCGCGACGAGCAGTTCTTC
once	-	TRBV7-9	TRBJ1-1	CASGAYSSNTEAFF	TGTGCCAGCGGTGCGTACTCTTCGAACACTGAAGCTTTCTTT
few	-	TRBV10-1	TRBJ2-5	CASSEYTDQETQYF	TGCGCCAGCAGTGAGTATACGGACCAAGAGACCCAGTACTTC
-	-	TRBV5-1	TRBJ2-7	CASSLLQGSAREQYF	TGCGCCAGCAGCTTGCTACAGGGCTCAGCTAGGGAGCAGTACTTC
few	TRBD1	TRBV4-1	TRBJ2-3	CASSQLDRDADTQYF	TGCGCCAGCAGCCAACTGGACAGGGACGCGGATACGCAGTATTTT
few	-	TRBV9	TRBJ2-2	CASSVMGQNTGELFF	TGTGCCAGCAGCGTGATGGGACAGAACACCGGGGAGCTGTTTTTT
-	TRBD2	TRBV4-2	TRBJ2-1	CASSQGTSGRGSSYNEQFF	TGTGCCAGCAGCCAGGGGACTAGCGGGAGGGGGTCGTCCTACAATGAGCAGTTCTTC
once	-	TRBV18	TRBJ1-1	CASSPPSRASTEAFF	TGTGCCAGCTCACCACCGAGCAGGGCAAGCACTGAAGCTTTCTTT
-	TRBD2	TRBV28	TRBJ2-7	CASSRAPGGSEQYF	TGTGCCAGCAGTCGGGCCCCGGGAGGTTCCGAGCAGTACTTC
-	TRBD1	TRBV19	TRBJ1-4	CASSRIGTANEKLFF	TGTGCCAGTAGTCGCATTGGGACAGCTAATGAAAAACTGTTTTTT
-	TRBD2	TRBV2	TRBJ2-1	CASSGGGLAGYTHNEQFF	TGTGCCAGCAGCGGGGGGGGACTAGCGGGATATACCCACAATGAGCAGTTCTTC
-	TRBD1	TRBV2	TRBJ2-1	CASSGQGGGNEQFF	TGTGCCAGCAGTGGACAGGGGGGTGGGAATGAGCAGTTCTTC
-	-	TRBV28	TRBJ1-4	CASSTPQGGEKLFF	TGTGCCAGCTCAACCCCGCAGGGCGGTGAAAAACTGTTTTTT
-	-	TRBV5-6	TRBJ2-5	CASSLVGSLRETQYF	TGTGCCAGCAGCTTAGTCGGGTCTCTCCGGGAGACCCAGTACTTC
-	-	TRBV27	TRBJ1-1	CASSLTQGFGAGYTEAFF	TGTGCCAGCAGTTTAACACAAGGTTTTGGGGCCGGATACACTGAAGCTTTCTTT
-	TRBD1	TRBV19	TRBJ2-2	CASSTGQGNTGELFF	TGTGCCAGTAGTACAGGACAGGGAAACACCGGGGAGCTGTTTTTT
-	TRBD2	TRBV4-3	TRBJ2-1	CASSVKAGGVGDEQFF	TGCGCCAGCAGCGTAAAAGCGGGAGGGGTAGGGGATGAGCAGTTCTTC
-	TRBD2	TRBV30	TRBJ2-7	CAWSGTSFGEQYF	TGTGCCTGGAGTGGGACTAGCTTTGGAGAGCAGTACTTC
-	TRBD2	TRBV7-8	TRBJ2-1	CASSLIRASGSSYNEQFF	TGTGCCAGCAGCTTAATTCGTGCTAGCGGGAGCTCCTACAATGAGCAGTTCTTC
-	-	TRBV18	TRBJ2-4	CASSPGGDIQYF	TGTGCCAGCTCACCTGGAGGGGACATTCAGTACTTC
-	TRBD2	TRBV5-6	TRBJ2-7	CASSQGLAGDEQYF	TGTGCCAGCAGCCAGGGACTAGCGGGGGACGAGCAGTACTTC
-	-	TRBV19	TRBJ2-6	CASSIDRVSWLDSGANVLTF	TGTGCCAGTAGTATAGACAGGGTAAGTTGGCTGGACTCTGGGGCCAACGTCCTGACTTTC
-	TRBD1	TRBV14	TRBJ1-6	CASSSTGTVSYNSPLHF	TGTGCCAGCAGCTCCACCGGGACAGTTTCCTATAATTCACCCCTCCACTTT
few	-	TRBV5-6	TRBJ1-1	CASSLETAEAFF	TGTGCCAGCAGCTTGGAGACAGCTGAAGCTTTCTTT
-	-	TRBV7-9	TRBJ2-1	CASSLALSNEQFF	TGTGCCAGCAGCTTAGCTTTGTCGAATGAGCAGTTCTTC
-	-	TRBV27	TRBJ2-1	CASSPRLAYNEQFF	TGTGCCAGCAGCCCCCGACTAGCCTACAATGAGCAGTTCTTC
-	-	TRBV4-1	TRBJ2-3	CASSQVILDSSTDTQYF	TGCGCCAGCAGCCAAGTTATTCTAGACTCTAGCACAGATACGCAGTATTTT
-	-	TRBV7-8	TRBJ2-7	CASSLGRAYEQYF	TGTGCCAGCAGCTTAGGCCGCGCCTACGAGCAGTACTTC
-	TRBD1	TRBV6-1	TRBJ2-2	CASTRDRNTGELFF	TGTGCCAGCACCCGGGACAGGAACACCGGGGAGCTGTTTTTT
-	TRBD2	TRBV10-1	TRBJ2-2	CASSEFIKTSGGAGELFF	TGCGCCAGCAGTGAGTTTATCAAAACTAGCGGGGGGGCCGGGGAGCTGTTTTTT
-	TRBD1	TRBV11-2	TRBJ2-7	CASSTGAEQYF	TGTGCCAGCAGCACAGGGGCCGAGCAGTACTTC
-	TRBD1	TRBV6-5	TRBJ1-3	CASSSDRATGNTIYF	TGTGCCAGCAGCTCCGACAGGGCGACTGGAAACACCATATATTTT
-	TRBD2	TRBV5-4	TRBJ2-3	CASSLSAGRNTDTQYF	TGTGCCAGCAGCTTGTCAGCGGGGCGCAACACAGATACGCAGTATTTT
-	TRBD2	TRBV5-1	TRBJ2-7	CASSSGLAGGYEQYF	TGCGCCAGCAGCTCGGGACTAGCGGGGGGGTACGAGCAGTACTTC
-	-	TRBV7-3	TRBJ1-1	CASSLDRGKPYEAFF	TGTGCCAGCAGCCTCGACAGAGGCAAACCATACGAAGCTTTCTTT
-	TRBD2	TRBV6-5	TRBJ2-7	CASSSSSGSSYEQYF	TGTGCCAGCAGCTCCTCTAGCGGGAGCTCCTACGAGCAGTACTTC
-	-	TRBV7-6	TRBJ2-1	CASSLAAKRGSNEQFF	TGTGCCAGCAGCTTAGCGGCCAAGAGGGGGTCGAATGAGCAGTTCTTC
few	-	TRBV13	TRBJ1-1	CASSLERGAAFF	TGTGCCAGCAGCTTAGAAAGGGGCGCGGCTTTCTTT
once	TRBD2	TRBV9	TRBJ2-3	CASSVIAGGTDTQYF	TGTGCCAGCAGCGTGATAGCGGGGGGCACAGATACGCAGTATTTT
-	-	TRBV21-1	TRBJ2-1	CANRTGRIILCEQFF	TGTGCCAACCGGACAGGACGAATTATCTTGTGTGAGCAGTTCTTC
-	-	TRBV11-1	TRBJ2-5	CASSLGQGKWSETQYF	TGTGCCAGCAGCTTAGGGCAGGGAAAGTGGTCAGAGACCCAGTACTTC
-	TRBD1	TRBV5-5	TRBJ2-7	CASGGTGASYEQYF	TGTGCCAGCGGAGGGACAGGCGCCTCCTACGAGCAGTACTTC
few	TRBD1	TRBV5-1	TRBJ1-5	CASSSTGGNQPQHF	TGCGCCAGCAGCTCGACAGGGGGCAATCAGCCCCAGCATTTT
-	-	TRBV4-2	TRBJ2-5	CASSQDSETQYF	TGTGCCAGCAGCCAAGATTCGGAGACCCAGTACTTC
-	-	TRBV6-5	TRBJ2-6	CASSYPLAGANVLTF	TGTGCCAGCAGTTACCCCCTTGCTGGGGCCAACGTCCTGACTTTC
-	-	TRBV6-5	TRBJ2-7	CASSTGPSYEQYF	TGTGCCAGCAGTACAGGGCCCTCCTACGAGCAGTACTTC
few	TRBD2	TRBV19	TRBJ2-3	CASSIRTSGGITDTQYF	TGTGCCAGTAGTATAAGGACTAGCGGGGGTATCACAGATACGCAGTATTTT
-	TRBD2	TRBV10-3	TRBJ2-7	CALGGESSYEQYF	TGTGCCCTCGGGGGGGAAAGCTCCTACGAGCAGTACTTC
-	TRBD2	TRBV6-4	TRBJ2-1	CASSVGTSGRSDFNEQFF	TGTGCCAGCAGTGTAGGGACTAGCGGGAGGAGTGACTTCAATGAGCAGTTCTTC